This T cell receptor beta chain is drawn from a study of cytomegalovirus exposure and HLA in healthy donors. Use of 60 Vbeta and 13 Jbeta primers characterized the PCR. Sequencing used immunoSEQ multiplex PCR; TCRdb keeps in-frame clones, though not all of them. This sample has around 160,000 clones; 80% to 90% occur once, and the top ten carry 7.5% to 10%. The CDR3 is made up of 17 amino acids. V was pared by 2 bases and J by 7 bases, with 13 bases of the junction left unmatched. Germline V lookup: CDR1 SGHVS, CDR2 FNYEAQ. This receptor was identified in a man between 18 and 29 years old in good health and CMV-seropositive. The sequencing sample was made of PBMCs. The chain recombines TRBV7-6 with TRBJ2-2; TRBD1 matches 7 bases. The CDR3 sequence: CASSLFSGQAWGGELFF. DNA of the CDR3: TGTGCCAGCAGCTTATTTTCCGGACAGGCTTGGGGCGGGGAGCTGTTTTTT.